This T cell receptor (beta chain) derives from a study of identical twins. General study points: Carriage of fewer insertions was seen in abundant cord blood beta clonotypes, whereas memory repertoires showed none. Analyses based on zero insertions could be partly confounded by invariant MAIT and iNKT cells.

Each CDR3 protein is one row after TCRdb ran MiXCR on the 5' RACE reads. The table includes about 240,000 distinct CDR3 sequences, roughly 13% detected once. The CDR3 loop spans 14 amino acids. Trimming cost V 0 bases and J 7 bases, with 10 bases left between them. CDR1 and CDR2 from the germline V gene are SGHRS and YFSETQ. This clonotype was observed many times. Its specificity is not known. The same specimen was also included in a second study, on yellow fever vaccine responses in identical twins.

The chain carries TRBV5-1 and TRBJ2-2; D gene ambiguous. The source is a woman aged 18-29 years in good health. The sequencing input was memory (CD45RO+) T cells sorted from blood. The CDR3: CASSLEARFGELFF. CDR3 DNA: TGCGCCAGCAGCTTGGAAGCTCGGTTCGGGGAGCTGTTTTTT.